This passage covers 13 T cell receptor beta chains from one sample sequenced in a study of circulating CD8 cells and anti-PD-1 response in melanoma. TCR libraries were prepared from roughly 14 ng of total RNA with the QIAseq Immune Repertoire TCR panel. One entry per CDR3 protein results from TCRdb running MiXCR on the reads. The table lists some 1,300 distinct CDR3 sequences, 5.5% to 7% of them singletons. Four subsets defined by PD-1 and/or TIGIT were sorted from live CD3+CD8+TCRalphabeta+ cells. Sequences were derived from CD8+ T cells from PBMCs, sampled at baseline or after one month of anti-PD-1 therapy (not recorded which). The receptors were sampled from a human donor with melanoma.

This clonotype rates as large. This rearrangement joins TRBV21-1 to TRBJ2-3; the DNA was not used to check the table's D call, TRBD1. TRBV21-1 is noted as a pseudogene. There are 15 residues in the CDR3. CDR3 nucleotides: TGTGCCAGCAGCAAAGAACAGGGTGAGGGCGATACGCAGTATTTT. The encoded protein is CASSKEQGEGDTQYF.

This clonotype is medium-sized within its sample. The chain is built from TRBV27 and TRBJ1-6; perhaps TRBD1 as D (6 bases). This CDR3 comprises 18 residues. CDR1 is MNHEY and CDR2 is SMNVEV in the germline V gene (reference sequence). The ends were cut back, 2 bases at V and 0 bases at J, with 14 bases in the middle. CDR3 region: CASSLGGQLNSYNSPLHF. CDR3 nucleotides: TGTGCCAGCAGTTTAGGCGGACAGCTCAACTCCTATAATTCACCCCTCCACTTT.

A few counts support this clonotype. The rearrangement links TRBV25-1 to TRBJ2-2; D possibly corresponds to TRBD1 (5 bases). This CDR3 region has 18 residues. The V gene lost 0 bases and the J gene lost 5 bases, with 19 bases spanning the gap. Per germline, CDR1 MGHDK and CDR2 SYGVNS. The CDR3 coding sequence is TGTGCCAGCAGTGAATATATTGGCAGGGCCCCAGGGACCGGGGAGCTGTTTTTT. Amino acid sequence: CASSEYIGRAPGTGELFF.

This chain links TRBV27 with TRBJ1-4; D perhaps matches TRBD1 (5 bases). CDR3 length equals 14 residues. CDR1 and CDR2 (germline): MNHEY, SMNVEV (reference sequence). V lost 6 bases, J lost 5 bases, and 13 bases lay in between. CDR3 nucleotides: TGTGCCAGCAGCCCCGGGGCAGCAAATGAAAAACTGTTTTTT. Translation gives CASSPGAANEKLFF.

By share, this clonotype counts as medium-sized. This rearrangement joins TRBV2 to TRBJ2-2; a weak D match, TRBD1 (6 bases). Trimming stripped 8 bases from V and 8 bases from J, with 15 bases between. Germline CDR1 SNHLY, CDR2 FYNNEI. The CDR3 is 13 residues long. CDR3 sequence: CASWARGFGELFF. The CDR3 DNA reads TGTGCCAGCTGGGCCAGGGGATTTGGGGAGCTGTTTTTT.

By share, this clonotype counts as large. The V and J genes are TRBV9 and TRBJ2-3, with D maybe TRBD2 (6 bases). The germline V gene has CDR1 SGDLS and CDR2 YYNGEE. This CDR3 spans 13 amino acids. Trimming shortened V by 7 bases and J by 6 bases, and 15 bases separated the two germline ends. The CDR3 spells CASDSSGGDTQYF. CDR3 DNA: TGTGCCAGCGATTCTTCTGGGGGGGATACGCAGTATTTT.

Relative to its sample, this clonotype is large (0.1 to 1%). The CDR3 DNA sequence: TGTGCCAGTAGTATAGGAGGCGGCACTGAAGCTTTCTTT. It yields the protein CASSIGGGTEAFF. This sequence joins TRBV19 and TRBJ1-1; unclear D gene. Per germline, CDR1 LNHDA and CDR2 SQIVND (reference sequence). The V end was cut by 1 base, the J end by 4 bases, with 7 bases between. CDR3 length equals 13 residues.

This clonotype is large in the sample. The J gene is TRBJ2-1, the V gene TRBV2, with 8 bases aligning to TRBD1. Germline CDR1 SNHLY, CDR2 FYNNEI. V lost 9 bases to trimming and J lost 4 bases; unmatched junction nucleotides: 14. The CDR3 spans 16 residues. CDR3 sequence reads: CASPLRDRFGYNEQFF. The DNA for the CDR3 is TGTGCCAGTCCCCTCCGGGACAGGTTTGGGTACAATGAGCAGTTCTTC.

This clonotype is medium-sized in the sample. The rearrangement uses TRBV3-1 and TRBJ2-2; no definite D call. The V end lost 1 base, the J end lost 1 base, and 10 bases lay between the germline ends. The germline gives CDR1 LGHDT, CDR2 YNNKEL (reference sequence). The CDR3 runs to 16 residues. The CDR3 loop reads CASSQGFEQNTGELFF. The CDR3 DNA reads as TGTGCCAGCAGCCAAGGGTTTGAACAGAACACCGGGGAGCTGTTTTTT. The full variable domain, in which reference TRBV3-1 and TRBJ2-2 provide the parts outside the CDR3, is DTAVSQTPKYLVTQMGNDKSIKCEQNLGHDTMYWYKQDSKKFLKIMFSYNNKELIINETVPNRFSPKSPDKAHLNLHINSLELGDSAVYFCASSQGFEQNTGELFFGEGSRLTVL.

This clonotype is medium-sized (0.01 to 0.1%) within its sample. The rearrangement uses TRBV7-2 and TRBJ2-1; D possibly corresponds to TRBD2 (6 bases). Germline-derived CDR1 and CDR2 are SGHTA and FQGNSA. Between the trimmed V and J ends, which lost 2 bases and 7 bases, there was a span of 15 bases. The CDR3 runs 15 residues. The CDR3 loop reads CASSLLRGEGNEQFF. The CDR3 DNA reads TGTGCCAGCAGCTTATTGCGGGGCGAAGGGAATGAGCAGTTCTTC.

This clonotype is medium-sized. The V call is TRBV18, the J call TRBJ2-7, with D perhaps matching TRBD1 or TRBD2 (6 bases each). The length of the CDR3 is 15 residues. Trimming stripped 3 bases from V and 1 base from J, with 13 bases between. Germline assignment: CDR1 KGHSH and CDR2 LQKENI. CDR3 amino acids: CASSPDRRESYEQYF. The CDR3, as DNA: TGTGCCAGCTCACCCGACAGGAGGGAGTCCTACGAGCAGTACTTC. Variable domain in full (rest from reference TRBV18 and TRBJ2-7): NAGVMQNPRHLVRRRGQEARLRCSPMKGHSHVYWYRQLPEEGLKFMVYLQKENIIDESGMPKERFSAEFPKEGPSILRIQQVVRGDSAAYFCASSPDRRESYEQYFGPGTRLTVT.

This clonotype was seen a few times. A much larger clone lies a single base off, so this may be a read error. V is TRBV14 and J is TRBJ2-3, with a weak D call TRBD1 (6 bases). The CDR3 totals 13 residues. V lost 5 bases and J 2 bases, leaving 8 bases between the germline ends. Germline lookup yields CDR1 SGHDN and CDR2 FVKESK. CDR3 sequence (DNA): TGTGCCAGCAGCGGGGGCTCCACAGATACGCAGTATTTT. Amino acids: CASSGGSTDTQYF.

In regard to this clonotype: This clone may be a read error of a much larger clone one base away. The chain links TRBV11-1 to TRBJ1-1; 7 bases match TRBD1. Germline lookup yields CDR1 SGHAT and CDR2 FQDESV (reference sequence). The CDR3 runs 17 residues. CDR3 residues: CASSFLRQGSMNTEVFF. The CDR3 bases are TGTGCCAGCAGCTTCTTGCGACAGGGAAGCATGAACACTGAAGTTTTCTTT.